Below are 10 T cell receptor beta chains sequenced from a single sample in a study of OX40 agonist ivuxolimab in advanced cancers. Clones were read by immunoSEQ multiplex PCR, and TCRdb kept only the in-frame ones, dropping some. The sample has tens of thousands of clones, roughly 80% seen once. The source material was CD4+ or CD8+ T cells sorted from blood, sampled in a trial of the OX40 agonist ivuxolimab. The source is an adult with an advanced solid tumor such as melanoma, head and neck, liver or kidney cancer.

V gene TRBV7-9 combines with J gene TRBJ1-2; TRBD1 matches at 7 bases. Germline lookup yields CDR1 SEHNR and CDR2 FQNEAQ (reference sequence). CDR3 length: 12 residues. V shed 5 bases, J shed 8 bases, and the junction held 5 bases outside the gene matches. CDR3 DNA sequence: TGTGCCAGCAGCGTCAGACAGGGCGGCTACACCTTC. Protein: CASSVRQGGYTF. Supplemented by reference TRBV7-9 and TRBJ1-2, the full variable domain reads DTGVSQNPRHKITKRGQNVTFRCDPISEHNRLYWYRQTLGQGPEFLTYFQNEAQLEKSRLLSDRFSAERPKGSFSTLEIQRTEQGDSAMYLCASSVRQGGYTFGSGTRLTVV.

The chain employs TRBV28 and TRBJ1-2, with D tentatively TRBD1 (5 bases). V lost 4 bases and J 4 bases, leaving 16 bases between the germline ends. The length of the CDR3 is 15 residues. Germline V gives CDR1 MDHEN, CDR2 SYDVKM. The CDR3 spells CASSSPRGSAYGYTF. The DNA for the CDR3 is TGTGCCAGCAGTTCTCCCCGGGGCAGCGCCTATGGCTACACCTTC.

This chain joins TRBV7-8 and TRBJ2-2; D is uncertain. The germline gives CDR1 SGHVS, CDR2 FQNEAQ. Trimming removed 5 bases at V and 0 bases at J, with 10 bases between. This CDR3 has 15 residues. CDR3 region: CASSLWTPNTGELFF. The CDR3 bases are TGTGCCAGCAGCCTTTGGACCCCGAACACCGGGGAGCTGTTTTTT.

The rearrangement joins TRBV10-3 to TRBJ2-5, with unresolved D. The CDR3 loop spans 12 amino acids. The germline CDR1 and CDR2 sequences are ENHRY and SYGVKD. Trimming removed 6 bases at V and 3 bases at J, with 8 bases between. The CDR3 coding sequence is TGTGCCATCAGCAGCACGGAAGAGACCCAGTACTTC. This codes for CAISSTEETQYF.

This chain connects TRBV10-3 to TRBJ1-5, with TRBD1 identical over 10 bases. CDR3 length: 15 amino acids. The V and J ends lost 6 bases and 5 bases, in that order; junction bases with no gene match: 7. Germline-derived CDR1 and CDR2 are ENHRY and SYGVKD. Here the CDR3 reads CAIRDGTGDDQPQHF. CDR3 coding DNA: TGTGCCATCAGGGACGGGACAGGGGATGATCAGCCCCAGCATTTT.

The chain is built from TRBV19 and TRBJ1-3, with TRBD1 as a possible D gene (6 bases). The V end lost 7 bases, the J end lost 4 bases, and 11 bases lay between the germline ends. The CDR3 length is 13 residues. The germline CDR1 and CDR2 sequences are LNHDA and SQIVND (reference sequence). In DNA form, the CDR3 reads TGTGCCAGTATCCGGGGGCCAGGAAACACCATATATTTT. This codes for CASIRGPGNTIYF. Full variable domain (rest looked up from reference TRBV19 and TRBJ1-3): DGGITQSPKYLFRKEGQNVTLSCEQNLNHDAMYWYRQDPGQGLRLIYYSQIVNDFQKGDIAEGYSVSREKKESFPLTVTSAQKNPTAFYLCASIRGPGNTIYFGEGSWLTVV.

The V call is TRBV5-1, the J call TRBJ1-1; D perhaps matches TRBD1 (5 bases). Germline CDR1 reads SGHRS; CDR2 reads YFSETQ. This CDR3 spans 16 amino acids. Trimming stripped 0 bases from V and 1 base from J, with 13 bases between. The CDR3 here is CASSLAGYGRNTEAFF. The CDR3 region has the DNA TGCGCCAGCAGCTTGGCAGGGTATGGTAGGAACACTGAAGCTTTCTTT. Full variable domain (rest looked up from reference TRBV5-1 and TRBJ1-1): KAGVTQTPRYLIKTRGQQVTLSCSPISGHRSVSWYQQTPGQGLQFLFEYFSETQRNKGNFPGRFSGRQFSNSRSEMNVSTLELGDSALYLCASSLAGYGRNTEAFFGQGTRLTVV.

V gene TRBV15 combines with J gene TRBJ2-1; no clear D. V shed 0 bases and J shed 5 bases, with 5 bases lying between them. Germline V gives CDR1 LNHNV, CDR2 YYDKDF (reference sequence). CDR3 length equals 13 residues. The CDR3 loop reads CATSRDIHNEQFF. The CDR3 DNA reads TGTGCCACCAGCAGAGATATCCACAATGAGCAGTTCTTC.

V gene TRBV20-1 combines with J gene TRBJ2-5; no firm D call. The J call may be faulty, since TRBJ2-7 better matches the DNA end. The CDR3 consists of 10 residues. Germline-derived CDR1 and CDR2 are DFQATT and SNEGSKA (reference sequence). In DNA form, the CDR3 reads TGCAGTGCGAAGACCCACGAGCAGTACTTC. This sequence encodes CSAKTHEQYF.

CDR3 region: CAWSSQRIYGYTF. In DNA form, the CDR3 reads TGTGCCTGGAGTTCGCAACGGATCTATGGCTACACCTTC. The chain combines TRBV30 with TRBJ1-2; no firm D call. The CDR3 totals 13 residues. Germline CDR1 reads GTSNPN; CDR2 reads SVGIG (reference sequence). V dropped 2 bases and J dropped 4 bases, with 11 bases sitting between them.